These T cell receptor beta chains were read from a single sample in a study of PD-L1 blockade in urothelial cancer. TCRdb's table, derived via immunoSEQ multiplex PCR, lists solely in-frame clones and lacks some. Here the sample spans just over 50,000 clones, roughly 80% being singletons. The sample here was PBMCs, taken around atezolizumab (anti-PD-L1) treatment. These receptors were obtained from a man aged 65 to 85 with urothelial cancer. The CDR3 runs from the conserved cysteine through the conserved F or W. The order of the fields is J gene, clone size, V gene, D gene, CDR3 protein, CDR3 DNA. D genes are given only for firm matches. Not all rows give a size; the values are once, few, many and, for expanded clones, a class.

TRBJ2-3,NA,TRBV6-6,TRBD2,CASSYSAGEWDTQYF,TGTGCCAGCAGTTACTCAGCGGGGGAGTGGGATACGCAGTATTTT
TRBJ2-1,once,TRBV5-4,TRBD2,CASSGGRRGGKDNEQFF,TGTGCCAGCAGCGGCGGTCGGCGCGGGGGTAAGGACAATGAGCAGTTCTTC
TRBJ2-7,NA,TRBV6-5,TRBD2,CASRPPYSGSYEQYF,TGTGCCAGCAGACCCCCTTATAGCGGGAGCTACGAGCAGTACTTC
TRBJ2-1,NA,TRBV9,NA,CASSVVGKARGGTLFNEQFF,TGTGCCAGCAGCGTAGTGGGAAAGGCTAGGGGGGGGACTCTTTTCAATGAGCAGTTCTTC
TRBJ2-2,NA,TRBV5-4,TRBD1,CASSQDRAAGELFF,TGTGCCAGCAGCCAGGACAGGGCGGCCGGGGAGCTGTTTTTT
TRBJ2-7,few,TRBV19,TRBD2,CASSITLADSYEQYF,TGTGCCAGTAGTATCACGCTAGCGGACTCCTACGAGCAGTACTTC
TRBJ1-2,NA,TRBV2,NA,CASSDRVGYGYTF,TGTGCCAGCAGTGACAGGGTCGGCTATGGCTACACCTTC
TRBJ2-1,NA,TRBV6-6,TRBD2,CASRTSGHYNEQFF,TGTGCCAGCCGAACTAGCGGCCATTACAATGAGCAGTTCTTC
TRBJ1-2,few,TRBV4-2,TRBD1,CASSLWTGADYGYTF,TGTGCCAGCAGCCTTTGGACAGGGGCGGACTATGGCTACACCTTC
TRBJ2-7,NA,TRBV4-3,TRBD1,CASSPRTGAYEQYF,TGCGCCAGCAGCCCGAGGACAGGGGCCTACGAGCAGTACTTC
TRBJ2-3,NA,TRBV7-2,TRBD2,CASSPWEGSTDTQYF,TGTGCCAGCAGCCCCTGGGAGGGATCCACAGATACGCAGTATTTT
TRBJ2-3,NA,TRBV4-3,TRBD2,CASSQDVVSAGVTDTQYF,TGCGCCAGCAGCCAAGATGTAGTAAGTGCGGGAGTAACAGATACGCAGTATTTT
TRBJ1-3,once,TRBV5-4,NA,CASSQATGWGNTIYF,TGCGCCAGCAGCCAAGCCACAGGGTGGGGAAACACCATATATTTT
TRBJ1-6,NA,TRBV27,NA,CASSRGDPNSPLHF,TGTGCCAGCAGCCGAGGAGATCCAAATTCACCCCTCCACTTT
TRBJ2-3,NA,TRBV7-9,TRBD1,CASSRRDRVGTDTQYF,TGTGCCAGCAGTCGAAGGGACAGGGTAGGCACAGATACGCAGTATTTT
TRBJ2-5,NA,TRBV10-3,NA,CAIRRTETSQETQYF,TGTGCCATCAGGCGGACAGAAACCTCCCAAGAGACCCAGTACTTC
TRBJ2-2,NA,TRBV4-1,NA,CASSQEARTGELFF,TGCGCCAGCAGCCAAGAAGCTCGCACCGGGGAGCTGTTTTTT
TRBJ1-2,medium-sized,TRBV2,NA,CASSEGGGYTF,TGTGCCAGCAGTGAGGGGGGGGGCTACACCTTC
TRBJ2-5,NA,TRBV6-1,TRBD2,CASSGRLAGVGETQYF,TGTGCCAGCAGTGGTAGGCTAGCGGGAGTCGGCGAGACCCAGTACTTC
TRBJ1-6,NA,TRBV7-9,NA,CASSLDLALHF,TGTGCCAGCAGCTTAGATTTGGCTCTCCACTTT
TRBJ1-1,NA,TRBV6-5,NA,CASRTQRFRHTEAFF,TGTGCCAGCAGGACTCAGAGGTTCCGGCACACTGAAGCTTTCTTT
TRBJ1-5,once,TRBV28,NA,CASSLSDQPQHF,TGTGCCAGCAGTTTATCGGATCAGCCCCAGCATTTT
TRBJ2-1,NA,TRBV5-1,TRBD2,CASSANPGTRGNEQFF,TGCGCCAGCAGCGCTAACCCCGGGACTAGAGGCAATGAGCAGTTCTTC
TRBJ1-5,NA,TRBV19,NA,CASSIQTPSGFQPQHF,TGTGCCAGTAGTATCCAAACACCCTCAGGGTTCCAGCCCCAGCATTTT
TRBJ1-6,NA,TRBV7-8,NA,CASATDDSPLHF,TGTGCCAGCGCGACAGATGATTCACCCCTCCACTTT
TRBJ2-1,NA,TRBV9,TRBD2,CASSVGRGGSYNEQFF,TGTGCCAGCAGCGTAGGTCGGGGGGGTTCCTACAATGAGCAGTTCTTC
TRBJ1-2,NA,TRBV19,TRBD1,CASTPGTGGAKNYGYTF,TGTGCCAGTACCCCCGGGACAGGGGGCGCGAAAAACTATGGCTACACCTTC
TRBJ1-2,NA,TRBV5-4,NA,CASSHDTQGGGYTF,TGTGCCAGCAGCCACGACACCCAAGGTGGAGGCTACACCTTC
TRBJ2-7,once,TRBV6-1,TRBD2,CASSDPAGGGDYEQYF,TGTGCCAGCAGTGACCCTGCGGGGGGCGGGGACTACGAGCAGTACTTC
TRBJ1-2,NA,TRBV2,NA,CASSERSGIYGYTF,TGTGCCAGCAGTGAAAGGTCAGGGATTTATGGCTACACCTTC
TRBJ1-6,NA,TRBV27,TRBD1,CASSPGTGSNSPLHF,TGTGCCAGCAGTCCAGGGACAGGGAGTAATTCACCCCTCCACTTT
TRBJ2-3,NA,TRBV7-7,TRBD2,CASSRGSGGSTDTQYF,TGTGCCAGCAGCCGGGGGAGCGGGGGTAGCACAGATACGCAGTATTTT
TRBJ1-5,NA,TRBV27,TRBD1,CASSPDRAPLSNQPQHF,TGTGCCAGCAGTCCAGACAGGGCTCCCTTAAGCAATCAGCCCCAGCATTTT
TRBJ2-2,NA,TRBV6-5,NA,CASRSLQVTGELFF,TGTGCCAGCCGATCTCTACAGGTCACCGGGGAGCTGTTTTTT
TRBJ2-1,NA,TRBV6-5,TRBD1,CASSYSQQGRTGVQFF,TGTGCCAGCAGTTACTCGCAACAGGGGAGGACAGGGGTGCAGTTCTTC
TRBJ1-3,NA,TRBV5-4,NA,CASSAPRAGNTIYF,TGTGCCAGCAGCGCCCCTCGTGCGGGGAACACCATATATTTT
TRBJ2-1,NA,TRBV11-3,NA,CASSLRAQGGHNEQFF,TGTGCCAGCAGCTTAAGGGCCCAAGGGGGTCACAATGAGCAGTTCTTC
TRBJ2-1,NA,TRBV11-3,NA,CASSLMSTSNEQFF,TGTGCCAGCAGCTTAATGTCCACTAGCAATGAGCAGTTCTTC
TRBJ1-6,NA,TRBV6-5,NA,CASSYPRVGSPLHF,TGTGCCAGCAGTTACCCCAGGGTAGGATCACCCCTCCACTTT
TRBJ2-7,NA,TRBV7-2,NA,CASSGWTAAYEQYF,TGTGCCAGCAGCGGCTGGACAGCAGCCTACGAGCAGTACTTC
TRBJ2-2,NA,TRBV19,NA,CASSPTPEGGELFF,TGTGCCAGTAGTCCCACCCCCGAGGGCGGGGAGCTGTTTTTT
TRBJ1-2,NA,TRBV19,NA,CASTDTWGYTF,TGTGCCAGTACCGATACTTGGGGCTACACCTTC
TRBJ2-5,NA,TRBV6-5,NA,CASGGGWGVTQYF,TGTGCCAGCGGGGGGGGCTGGGGGGTGACCCAGTACTTC
TRBJ1-2,many,TRBV28,NA,CAARWRSNYGYTF,TGTGCCGCAAGGTGGCGGAGCAACTATGGCTACACCTTC
TRBJ1-2,few,TRBV14,NA,CASSVGEGPWYGYTF,TGTGCCAGCAGCGTCGGGGAGGGGCCTTGGTATGGCTACACCTTC
TRBJ1-1,NA,TRBV28,NA,CASSFVMGLLNTEAFF,TGTGCCAGCAGTTTCGTAATGGGACTTTTGAACACTGAAGCTTTCTTT
TRBJ2-1,NA,TRBV27,NA,CASSPLADPYNEQFF,TGTGCCAGCAGTCCATTAGCGGACCCATACAATGAGCAGTTCTTC
TRBJ2-7,few,TRBV9,TRBD2,CASSVAGGAEQYF,TGTGCCAGCAGCGTAGCGGGGGGGGCCGAGCAGTACTTC
TRBJ2-4,NA,TRBV6-1,NA,CASSDPTRATKNIQYF,TGTGCCAGCAGTGACCCAACCAGGGCGACCAAAAACATTCAGTACTTC
TRBJ1-5,NA,TRBV4-2,NA,CASSQIPSRQINQPQHF,TGTGCCAGCAGCCAAATCCCGAGCCGACAGATTAATCAGCCCCAGCATTTT
TRBJ2-7,NA,TRBV7-2,NA,CASSLSAGAYYEQYF,TGTGCCAGCAGCTTATCCGCGGGGGCCTATTACGAGCAGTACTTC
TRBJ2-2,few,TRBV19,TRBD2,CASSISSGLNTGELFF,TGTGCCAGTAGTATTTCTAGCGGGCTGAACACCGGGGAGCTGTTTTTT
TRBJ1-1,NA,TRBV6-5,NA,CASSITGTNTEAFF,TGTGCCAGCAGTATTACAGGGACGAACACTGAAGCTTTCTTT